This TCR beta chain was obtained from a study of blood T cell repertoires in COVID-19. Overall study: Samples came from the United States, Italy and Spain, spanning acute and convalescent COVID-19.

In the study's own analysis: Reference gene primer amplification gave nucleated cell count estimates. Generated by immunoSEQ multiplex PCR, the TCRdb table keeps only in-frame clones and is missing some. V, J and clone size are those of that table, while D and trimming were read from the DNA. The sample has 120,000 or so clones; roughly 90% are singletons. V was clipped by 5 bases and J by 3 bases, with 14 bases between them. The CDR3 loop spans 13 amino acids. The germline gives CDR1 GTSNPN, CDR2 SVGIG (reference sequence). This chain uses TRBV30 with TRBJ2-7, with D possibly being TRBD2 (5 bases). The sequenced sample was peripheral blood. The clonotype comes from a man aged 50-60 years with acute or convalescent COVID-19. The CDR3 DNA reads as TGTGCCTGGTTGGACTTGCGAAACTACGAGCAGTACTTC. It specifies CAWLDLRNYEQYF.